The 29 T cell receptor beta chains reported below all come from one sample, sequenced in a study of CD8+CD57+ T cells in acquired aplastic anemia. Profiling that covered TCR beta VDJ and CDR3 relied on genomic DNA as its template. TCRdb fed the reads into MiXCR, producing one record per CDR3 protein. The sample gives 150,000 to 170,000 distinct CDR3 sequences, roughly 49% of which show up once; 12% is in the top ten. Patients picked for sequencing had shown CD8+CD57+ cell expansion detected by flow cytometry. Sequenced input: sorted CD4+, CD8+, or CD8+CD57+ T cells (not recorded which) from PBMCs. These receptors came from a human donor with aplastic anemia.

In the case of this clonotype: Since a much larger clone is just one base distant, this may be a read error. The V and J genes are TRBV12-3 or TRBV12-4 and TRBJ2-2; TRBD2 matches 10 bases. Trimming took 6 bases from V and 0 from J; bases not matched to a gene: 4. The CDR3 is made up of 16 amino acids. The CDR3 nucleotides read TGTGCCAGCAGAACCACTAGCGGGGCGAACACCGGGGAGCTGTTTTTT. Translation: CASRTTSGANTGELFF.

The chain links TRBV7-6 to TRBJ1-6; D possibly corresponds to TRBD1 (6 bases). Germline CDR1 and CDR2: SGHVS and FNYEAQ. This CDR3 is built from 19 residues. Trimming left V 1 base short and J 0 bases short, with 16 bases between. CDR3 sequence (DNA): TGTGCCAGCAGCTTAGTATTTCGGGGGCAGGGCTCCTATAATTCACCCCTCCACTTT. Its translation: CASSLVFRGQGSYNSPLHF.

This clonotype was seen many times. The rearrangement uses TRBV7-9 and TRBJ2-7; D may be TRBD1 (6 bases). Germline V lookup: CDR1 SEHNR, CDR2 FQNEAQ (reference sequence). The CDR3 is made up of 14 amino acids. Trimming removed 3 bases at V and 2 bases at J, with 11 bases between. The CDR3 sequence: CASSFPGAAYEQYF. The CDR3 nucleotides are TGTGCCAGCAGCTTCCCAGGGGCTGCCTACGAGCAGTACTTC.

This clonotype showed up just a few times. This rearrangement joins TRBV2 to TRBJ1-2; TRBD1 is a possible D gene (5 bases). This CDR3 region has 14 residues. CDR1 is SNHLY, CDR2 FYNNEI, per germline. Between the trimmed V and J ends, which lost 1 base and 4 bases, there was a span of 10 bases. CDR3 coding DNA: TGTGCCAGCAGTGAAGTCCAGGGTCCCTATGGCTACACCTTC. Its translation: CASSEVQGPYGYTF.

In its sample, this clonotype was seen a few times. V usage is TRBV13 and J usage is TRBJ2-5, with D possibly TRBD1 on 5 matching bases. V was shortened by 2 bases and J by 4 bases, with 14 bases between the two germline ends. There are 15 residues in the CDR3. Looked up from germline, CDR1 is PRHDT and CDR2 is FYEKMQ (reference sequence). The CDR3 sequence is CASSLSSGLGETQYF. The CDR3 bases are TGTGCCAGCAGCTTATCTTCAGGGCTGGGAGAGACCCAGTACTTC.

This clonotype was seen ten or more times. The gene calls are TRBV19 and TRBJ2-7; the D gene is possibly TRBD2 (7 bases). Germline values: CDR1 LNHDA, CDR2 SQIVND (reference sequence). The V gene lost 10 bases and the J gene lost 4 bases, with 20 bases spanning the gap. The CDR3 extends over 14 amino acids. The CDR3 DNA follows: TGTGCCACCCCCAGGTCGGGGGGCCGGTACGAGCAGTACTTC. Protein: CATPRSGGRYEQYF.

This clonotype was seen repeatedly, ten times or more. This rearrangement joins TRBV4-2 to TRBJ2-5; D uncertain. Trimming shortened V by 1 base and J by 4 bases, and 7 bases separated the two germline ends. The CDR3 length is 13 residues. Germline CDR1 and CDR2: LGHNA and YNFKEQ. CDR3 sequence: CASSQAQRETQYF. The DNA of the CDR3 is TGTGCCAGCAGCCAAGCCCAGCGAGAGACCCAGTACTTC.

The V call is TRBV10-1, the J call TRBJ2-2; D is perhaps TRBD1 (6 bases). The CDR3 has 13 amino acids. Trimming left V 3 bases short and J 5 bases short, with 7 bases between. Germline lookup yields CDR1 WNHNN and CDR2 SYGVQD (reference sequence). The CDR3 here is CASSDRGTGELFF. CDR3 in DNA: TGCGCCAGCAGTGACAGGGGAACCGGGGAGCTGTTTTTT.

This rearrangement joins TRBV5-6 to TRBJ2-1; 8 positions agree with TRBD2. Germline V lookup: CDR1 SGHDT, CDR2 YYEEEE. This CDR3 comprises 14 residues. V dropped 7 bases and J dropped 9; count of bases not matched to a gene: 12. The CDR3 DNA sequence: TGTGCCAGCGATCGCCGGGGGGGGCCGGGTGAGCAGTTCTTC. Amino acids: CASDRRGGPGEQFF.

The genes are TRBV10-3 and TRBJ2-7; the D gene could be TRBD1 or TRBD2 (6 bases each). The V gene lost 7 bases and the J gene lost 1 base, with 17 bases spanning the gap. Germline V gene data show CDR1 as ENHRY and CDR2 as SYGVKD. The CDR3 extends over 15 amino acids. The CDR3 sequence: CAITEGGGRSYEQYF. The CDR3 DNA follows: TGTGCCATCACGGAGGGGGGCGGAAGATCCTACGAGCAGTACTTC.

This clonotype was counted only a few times. The chain combines TRBV24-1 with TRBJ2-1; perhaps D is TRBD1 or TRBD2 (5 bases each). Germline loops: CDR1 KGHDR, CDR2 SFDVKD. V lost 3 bases and J lost 14, with 10 bases in between. There are 11 residues in the CDR3. The CDR3 nucleotides are TGTGCCACCAGTGATGGGCGAGGGGAGTTCTTC. It codes for CATSDGRGEFF.

The rearrangement joins TRBV19 to TRBJ2-7, with D uncertain. V lost 3 bases, J lost 3 bases, and 9 bases lay in between. The CDR3 totals 13 residues. CDR1 is LNHDA and CDR2 is SQIVND in the germline V gene (reference sequence). CDR3 DNA sequence: TGTGCCAGTAGTATGACCGGGCTCTACGAGCAGTACTTC. Translated: CASSMTGLYEQYF. Together with reference TRBV19 and TRBJ2-7, the CDR3 gives the full variable domain: DGGITQSPKYLFRKEGQNVTLSCEQNLNHDAMYWYRQDPGQGLRLIYYSQIVNDFQKGDIAEGYSVSREKKESFPLTVTSAQKNPTAFYLCASSMTGLYEQYFGPGTRLTVT.

V usage is TRBV19 and J usage is TRBJ2-7, with 9 bases identical to TRBD1. The germline V gene has CDR1 LNHDA and CDR2 SQIVND (reference sequence). V was clipped by 8 bases and J by 2 bases; unmatched bases: 10. CDR3 length: 15 residues. CDR3 loop: CASGSSGTGPYEQYF. CDR3 in DNA: TGTGCCAGTGGCTCCTCCGGGACAGGGCCCTACGAGCAGTACTTC. Using reference TRBV19 and TRBJ2-7 for the parts outside the CDR3, the full variable domain is DGGITQSPKYLFRKEGQNVTLSCEQNLNHDAMYWYRQDPGQGLRLIYYSQIVNDFQKGDIAEGYSVSREKKESFPLTVTSAQKNPTAFYLCASGSSGTGPYEQYFGPGTRLTVT.

The rearrangement joins TRBV15 to TRBJ2-3, with 11 bases identical to TRBD2. V lost 6 bases, J lost 6 bases, and 8 bases stayed unmatched. This CDR3 region has 15 residues. CDR1 LNHNV and CDR2 YYDKDF come from the germline V gene (reference sequence). Here the CDR3 reads CATRGLAGGLDTQYF. The DNA for the CDR3 is TGTGCCACCAGAGGGCTAGCGGGAGGTCTCGATACGCAGTATTTT.

This clonotype was seen more than once but under ten times. The rearrangement uses TRBV10-2 and TRBJ2-2; D is ambiguous. The CDR3 covers 13 residues. CDR1 is WSHSY, CDR2 SAAADI, per germline. Trimming took 0 bases from V and 7 from J, leaving 6 bases between them. The chain's CDR3 is CASSESVGGELFF. In nucleotides, the CDR3 is TGCGCCAGCAGTGAGTCGGTGGGCGGGGAGCTGTTTTTT.

To note about this clonotype: One junction end does not reproduce the germline sequence, and a read error may be involved. The chain joins TRBV10-3 to TRBJ1-2; no firm D call. There are 12 residues in the CDR3. Germline values: CDR1 ENHRY, CDR2 SYGVKD. In DNA, the CDR3 is TGTGCCACCAGTGACCAGAACTATGGCTACACCTTC. Translating gives CATSDQNYGYTF.

This clonotype came up a few times. This chain uses TRBV6-5 with TRBJ1-2; TRBD1 aligns across 7 bases. Germline CDR1 reads MNHEY; CDR2 reads SVGAGI. The CDR3 extends over 17 amino acids. J was trimmed by 3 bases and V by 2 bases; bases with no gene match: 12. This CDR3 is CASSYRVRGGVDYGYTF. The CDR3 bases are TGTGCCAGCAGTTACCGTGTCAGGGGGGGCGTCGACTATGGCTACACCTTC.

Many counts were recorded for this clonotype. The rearrangement links TRBV20-1 to TRBJ1-2; TRBD1 matches 7 bases. CDR1 and CDR2 from the germline V gene are DFQATT and SNEGSKA (reference sequence). The V and J ends lost 3 bases and 4 bases, in that order; junction bases with no gene match: 11. The CDR3 sequence is 15 residues long. The CDR3 spells CSARELRQGTYGYTF. CDR3 nucleotides: TGCAGTGCTAGGGAGCTCCGACAGGGAACCTATGGCTACACCTTC.

This clonotype was detected ten times or more. The J gene is TRBJ1-3, the V gene TRBV11-1; 7 nucleotides align to TRBD1. J lost 2 bases, V lost 0 bases, and 7 bases had no gene match. There are 17 residues in the CDR3. Germline CDR1 SGHAT, CDR2 FQDESV (reference sequence). CDR3 bases: TGTGCCAGCAGCTTAGCGCCAACAGGGGCCACTGGAAACACCATATATTTT. Its translation: CASSLAPTGATGNTIYF.

J is TRBJ2-7 and V is TRBV11-2; 10 bases line up with TRBD1. The CDR3 loop spans 16 amino acids. V gave up 4 bases and J gave up 0 bases; unmatched junction bases: 6. Germline values: CDR1 SGHAT, CDR2 FQNNGV. CDR3 residues: CASSSGTGEHSYEQYF. The DNA for the CDR3 is TGTGCCAGCAGCTCCGGGACAGGGGAACACTCCTACGAGCAGTACTTC.

This clonotype has a count of ten or more. The rearrangement links TRBV11-2 to TRBJ2-3; TRBD2 aligns across 14 bases. Looked up from germline, CDR1 is SGHAT and CDR2 is FQNNGV. With V trimmed by 3 bases and J by 2 bases, 1 base remained unmatched. This CDR3 has 16 amino acids. CDR3 protein: CASSLGLAGDTDTQYF. DNA of the CDR3: TGTGCCAGCAGCTTGGGACTAGCGGGGGACACAGATACGCAGTATTTT.

This clonotype came up many times. The J gene is TRBJ2-7, the V gene TRBV4-3; either TRBD1 or TRBD2 may fit D (5 bases each). V was clipped by 1 base and J by 2 bases, with 15 bases between them. The germline V gene encodes CDR1 LGHNA and CDR2 YSLEER. The CDR3 sequence is 16 residues long. Here the CDR3 reads CASSQGGRQPPYEQYF. The CDR3 DNA sequence: TGCGCCAGCAGCCAAGGAGGGCGACAGCCTCCCTACGAGCAGTACTTC.

There are many counts of this clonotype. The rearrangement uses TRBV27 and TRBJ2-7, with 14 positions matching TRBD2. The CDR3 totals 18 residues. Germline V gene sequence: CDR1 MNHEY, CDR2 SMNVEV (reference sequence). V dropped 3 bases and J dropped 0; count of bases not matched to a gene: 7. This chain's CDR3 is CASSFHGTSGGSSYEQYF. The CDR3 DNA reads as TGTGCCAGCAGTTTCCACGGGACTAGCGGGGGCAGCTCCTACGAGCAGTACTTC.

There are many counts of this clonotype. The chain employs TRBV6-1 and TRBJ2-7, with 10 bases aligning to TRBD2. This CDR3 contains 15 residues. Germline CDR1 and CDR2: MNHNS and SASEGT. Losses at the gene ends were 3 bases for V and 3 bases for J; bases not matched to a gene: 5. CDR3 loop: CASSEGSGGNYEQYF. Here the CDR3 DNA reads TGTGCCAGCAGTGAGGGTAGCGGGGGGAACTACGAGCAGTACTTC.

The chain links TRBV10-2 to TRBJ2-3, with 8 bases matching TRBD1. After removal of 6 bases from V and 0 bases from J, the junction contained 5 bases not matched to a gene. CDR3 length equals 15 residues. Germline CDR1 is WSHSY and CDR2 is SAAADI. This CDR3 reads CASRYRGMSTDTQYF. CDR3 DNA: TGCGCCAGCAGATACAGGGGGATGAGCACAGATACGCAGTATTTT.

This clonotype was seen many times. The chain couples TRBV10-3 to TRBJ2-1; D may correspond to TRBD1 or TRBD2 (6 bases each). Trimming pared 8 bases from V and 2 bases from J, leaving 25 bases between. The germline gives CDR1 ENHRY, CDR2 SYGVKD. The CDR3 runs 18 residues. The chain's CDR3 is CAIEGRNGTTATYNEQFF. The CDR3 coding sequence is TGTGCCATCGAGGGGAGGAACGGGACAACCGCAACCTACAATGAGCAGTTCTTC.

The chain links TRBV20-1 to TRBJ2-1; D not certain. Germline V lookup: CDR1 DFQATT, CDR2 SNEGSKA (reference sequence). The CDR3 has 12 residues. V lost 1 base, J lost 7 bases, and 8 bases lay in between. CDR3 nucleotide sequence: TGCAGTGCTAGAGGATCCGGGAATGAGCAGTTCTTC. As protein: CSARGSGNEQFF.

This clonotype was detected only a few times. The rearrangement joins TRBV24-1 to TRBJ2-3; D gene ambiguous. V was clipped by 4 bases and J by 1 base, with 14 bases between them. There are 16 residues in the CDR3. Looked up from germline, CDR1 is KGHDR and CDR2 is SFDVKD. The CDR3 DNA sequence: TGTGCCACCAGTGACCCCGGACCGATTGGCACAGATACGCAGTATTTT. This codes for CATSDPGPIGTDTQYF.

On this clonotype itself: A junction end diverges from the germline sequence, so it may reflect a read error. The V and J genes are TRBV7-3 and TRBJ2-3; the D gene is possibly TRBD2 (5 bases). Germline V gives CDR1 SGHTA, CDR2 FQGTGA. The CDR3 has 12 residues. CDR3 sequence: CASSETPGEQYF. The CDR3 nucleotides are TGTGCCAGCAGCGAGACTCCCGGGGAGCAGTACTTT.